This T cell receptor beta chain stems from a study of monozygotic twins with inflammatory bowel disease. Study results and limitations: The authors found no support for a single strong IBD-associated signal or clonotype. Relative clonotype sharing with others was diminished in IBD patients versus healthy twins, particularly with disease activity.

With regard to this clonotype: Its antigen is still unknown.

Amplification of TCRalpha and TCRbeta cDNA involved two nested PCRs that ran for 16 and 9 cycles. Each CDR3 protein gets one entry in TCRdb, which reprocessed the 5' RACE reads and gives no DNA. Reported are about 150,000 distinct CDR3 sequences; the ten largest clones contain 0.95% to 1.5%. Per donor, 2 to 3 ml of blood was collected and frozen. Sequencing was done on a sample of blood. The source is a human donor with ulcerative colitis or Crohn's disease, or a healthy co-twin of an affected twin (not recorded which).

CDR3 loop: CASSHPRPEAFF. This chain links TRBV4-3 with TRBJ1-1. Germline values: CDR1 LGHNA, CDR2 YSLEER. This CDR3 region has 12 residues.